The sequence of this T cell receptor (beta chain) was determined in a study of beta chain features in type 1 diabetes. Sorting based on CD45RO/CCR7/CD25/CD127/CD95/CD27 separated CD4+ naive, central memory, regulatory and stem cell-like memory cells. The whole isolated RNA underwent reverse transcription, so sequencing captured expressed TCRB transcripts. The table came from immunoSEQ multiplex PCR; TCRdb's copy has only in-frame clones and leaves some out. Among over 500,000 clones listed, roughly a sixth were seen once. Remarks on this clone: Antigen unknown. Different DNA sequences within this sample yield the same CDR3.

This CDR3 contains 14 residues. Germline CDR1 is SGDLS and CDR2 is YYNGEE. With V trimmed by 2 bases and J by 5 bases, 2 bases remained unmatched. Study results and limitations: Naive, central memory and Treg TCRB repertoires seemed to resemble each other more closely in patients than they did in healthy donors. Type 1 diabetes patients had moderately but significantly shorter TCRB CDR3s in all four CD4+ subsets.

The sample taken for sequencing was naive CD4+ T cells from blood. The chain combines TRBV9 with TRBJ2-5; 11 bases agree with TRBD1. This receptor was identified in a man between 18 and 35 years old in good health. The chain's CDR3 is CASSVDRGRETQYF. The CDR3 coding sequence is TGTGCCAGCAGCGTGGACAGGGGGCGGGAGACCCAGTACTTC.